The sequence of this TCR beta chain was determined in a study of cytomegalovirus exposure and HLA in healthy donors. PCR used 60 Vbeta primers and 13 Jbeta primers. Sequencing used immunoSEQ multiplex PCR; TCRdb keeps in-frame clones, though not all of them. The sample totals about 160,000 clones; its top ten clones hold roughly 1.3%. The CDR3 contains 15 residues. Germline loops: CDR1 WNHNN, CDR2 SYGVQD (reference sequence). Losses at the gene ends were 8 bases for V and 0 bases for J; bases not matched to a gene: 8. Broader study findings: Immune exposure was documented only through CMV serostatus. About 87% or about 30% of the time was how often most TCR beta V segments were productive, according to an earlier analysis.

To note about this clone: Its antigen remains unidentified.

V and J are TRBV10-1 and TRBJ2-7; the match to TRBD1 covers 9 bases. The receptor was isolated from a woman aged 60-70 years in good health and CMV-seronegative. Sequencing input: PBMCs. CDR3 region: CASEKRTGDSYEQYF. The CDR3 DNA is TGCGCCAGCGAGAAGAGGACAGGGGACTCCTACGAGCAGTACTTC.